This is a list of T cell receptor beta chains from one sample in a study of naive and memory T cell subsets. A single record per CDR3 protein comes from TCRdb applying MiXCR to the UMI-ligation and nested PCR reads. The table lists around 160,000 distinct CDR3 sequences, 15% to 20% of them singletons. Sequenced input: naive CD4+ T cells from blood. The receptors here all came from a human donor in good health. Each CDR3 is given with its conserved first and last residue. The D gene is left open where the match is weak. Clone size appears in some rows only: once, few, many, or a class for an expanded clone.

V: TRBV5-4
size: few
D: TRBD2
J: TRBJ2-1
CDR3: CASSAVTRVRETGEQFF
DNA: TGTGCCAGCAGCGCCGTTACGAGGGTGCGGGAGACTGGTGAGCAGTTCTTC

V: TRBV10-3
size: -
D: -
J: TRBJ2-5
CDR3: CAISESLGRPQETQYF
DNA: TGTGCCATCAGTGAGTCCCTCGGGAGACCCCAAGAGACCCAGTACTTC

V: TRBV7-8
size: -
D: -
J: TRBJ1-5
CDR3: CASSLVPGNQPQHF
DNA: TGTGCCAGCAGCTTAGTCCCAGGGAATCAGCCCCAGCATTTT

V: TRBV18
size: few
D: -
J: TRBJ2-1
CDR3: CASSKQGSGASSYNEQFF
DNA: TGTGCCAGCTCTAAACAGGGATCCGGGGCGAGCTCCTACAATGAGCAGTTCTTC

V: TRBV2
size: -
D: -
J: TRBJ2-2
CDR3: CASSFRDLNTGELFF
DNA: TGTGCCAGCAGTTTTCGGGACTTGAACACCGGGGAGCTGTTTTTT

V: TRBV7-3
size: -
D: -
J: TRBJ2-1
CDR3: CASSLGEDHEQFF
DNA: TGTGCCAGCAGCCTCGGGGAGGACCATGAGCAGTTCTTC

V: TRBV7-8
size: -
D: TRBD2
J: TRBJ2-3
CDR3: CASSLASGSNTQYF
DNA: TGTGCCAGCAGCTTAGCTAGCGGGAGTAATACGCAGTATTTT

V: TRBV6-1
size: -
D: TRBD1
J: TRBJ2-5
CDR3: CASSATGQETQYF
DNA: TGTGCCAGCAGTGCGACAGGGCAAGAGACCCAGTACTTC

V: TRBV7-2
size: once
D: -
J: TRBJ2-1
CDR3: CASSLVSRYEQFF
DNA: TGTGCCAGCAGCTTAGTTTCTCGGTATGAGCAGTTCTTC

V: TRBV7-2
size: few
D: TRBD2
J: TRBJ2-7
CDR3: CASSFAGGPSYEQYF
DNA: TGTGCCAGCAGCTTCGCGGGAGGGCCGTCCTACGAGCAGTACTTC

V: TRBV5-5
size: few
D: TRBD1
J: TRBJ1-5
CDR3: CASSRGPGQYSNQPQHF
DNA: TGTGCCAGCAGCAGGGGTCCGGGACAGTATAGCAATCAGCCCCAGCATTTT